Below, 9 T cell receptor beta chains from the same sample are listed, as sequenced in a study of T cells in Graves' hyperthyroidism and ophthalmopathy. What was amplified from RNA transcripts were TCR beta CDR3 regions. A first-round RT-PCR of the TCR CDR3 used the HTBI primer set. TCRdb called the multiplex PCR reads again in MiXCR, with one record for every CDR3 protein. The profile covers 200,000 or so distinct CDR3 sequences, with about 17% appearing a single time and about 50% taken by the ten largest. The source material was blood. These receptors were taken from a woman between 45 and 60 years old with Graves' hyperthyroidism.

This clonotype showed up many times. The gene calls are TRBV11-1 and TRBJ2-1; TRBD2 agrees at 10 bases. Germline values: CDR1 SGHAT, CDR2 FQDESV (reference sequence). V was clipped by 3 bases and J by 12 bases; unmatched bases: 14. This CDR3 comprises 16 residues. The CDR3 reads CASSFGRLAGDGGQFF. In DNA, the CDR3 is TGTGCCAGCAGCTTTGGGAGGCTAGCGGGAGATGGTGGGCAGTTCTTC.

This clonotype was seen more than once but under ten times. J is TRBJ1-2 and V is TRBV10-3; weak D call: TRBD1 (6 bases). The CDR3 has 16 residues. V dropped 0 bases and J dropped 0 bases, with 11 bases sitting between them. Germline V lookup: CDR1 ENHRY, CDR2 SYGVKD. CDR3 DNA sequence: TGTGCCATCAGTGAGTCTCCGACAGGAACTAACTATGGCTACACCTTC. It translates to CAISESPTGTNYGYTF.

V gene TRBV19 combines with J gene TRBJ2-1, with TRBD2 identical over 7 bases. V shed 7 bases, J shed 15 bases, and the junction held 21 bases outside the gene matches. The CDR3 covers 15 residues. The germline V gene encodes CDR1 LNHDA and CDR2 SQIVND (reference sequence). The CDR3: CASNPWMGEGRETFF. The DNA of the CDR3 is TGTGCCAGTAACCCTTGGATGGGGGAGGGCCGGGAGACGTTCTTC.

This clonotype came up many times. V gene TRBV19 combines with J gene TRBJ2-1, with D perhaps matching TRBD1 (6 bases). The CDR3 has 15 residues. Germline lookup yields CDR1 LNHDA and CDR2 SQIVND (reference sequence). With 6 bases removed from V and 0 bases from J, the gap between germline ends came to 12 bases. CDR3 protein: CASRTTGHSYNEQFF. In DNA, the CDR3 is TGTGCCAGTAGGACAACGGGACACTCCTACAATGAGCAGTTCTTC.

The sample holds many counts of this clonotype. The chain recombines TRBV7-2 with TRBJ1-2, with D tentatively TRBD1 (5 bases). V shed 5 bases and J shed 8 bases, with 24 bases lying between them. CDR3 length: 16 residues. The germline V gene has CDR1 SGHTA and CDR2 FQGNSA. CDR3 bases: TGTGCCAGCAGCCCAACTACCGGGACTCCTGTGTGGGGCTACACCTTC. Amino acids: CASSPTTGTPVWGYTF.

In this sample, this clonotype turned up a few times. The V and J genes are TRBV20-1 and TRBJ2-2, with no clear D. The V and J ends lost 5 bases and 2 bases respectively, with 15 bases between them. Germline CDR1 and CDR2: DFQATT and SNEGSKA (reference sequence). CDR3 size: 15 residues. The CDR3 loop reads CSARGRRRNTGELFF. The CDR3 DNA is TGCAGTGCTCGCGGTCGAAGGAGAAACACCGGGGAGCTGTTTTTT.

The sample holds many counts of this clonotype. V is TRBV12-3 or TRBV12-4 and J is TRBJ2-2, with D perhaps matching TRBD1 (5 bases). The CDR3 has 15 amino acids. V lost 2 bases and J 6 bases, leaving 13 bases between the germline ends. CDR3 residues: CASSLSSRVPGELFF. In DNA, the CDR3 is TGTGCCAGCAGTTTAAGTTCCAGGGTCCCCGGGGAGCTGTTTTTT.

The rearrangement joins TRBV11-3 to TRBJ2-5, with no clear D. CDR1 and CDR2 (germline): SGHNT, YENEEA. Trimming cost V 4 bases and J 5 bases, with 11 bases left between them. CDR3 size: 13 residues. The DNA for the CDR3 is TGTGCCAGCAGCTCCGGTGGGGTGGAGACCCAGTACTTC. This gives the protein CASSSGGVETQYF.

The chain recombines TRBV4-1 with TRBJ1-5; tentatively, D is TRBD1 (5 bases). This CDR3 has 16 amino acids. V lost 1 base, J lost 6 bases, and 16 bases lay in between. In germline, CDR1 is MGHRA, CDR2 YSYEKL. This CDR3 reads CASSQAQMVRGQPQHF. As DNA, the CDR3 is TGCGCCAGCAGCCAAGCCCAAATGGTAAGGGGTCAGCCCCAGCATTTT.